This is a list of T cell receptor beta chains from one sample in a study of OX40 agonist ivuxolimab in advanced cancers. TCRdb keeps only in-frame clones here, not all; method: immunoSEQ multiplex PCR. The table lists 37,000 or so clones, more than 75% of them singletons, with roughly 2% in the top ten. This specimen was CD4+ or CD8+ T cells sorted from blood, taken in a trial of the OX40 agonist ivuxolimab. The receptors shown here come from an adult with an advanced solid tumor such as melanoma, head and neck, liver or kidney cancer. Both conserved end residues are part of each CDR3. Each record gives: clone size, V gene, D gene, J gene, CDR3 DNA, CDR3 protein. D genes are given only for firm matches. The size of a clone is reported for some rows only, either as once, few or many, or as a class for expanded clones.

>NA|TRBV11-2|TRBD2|TRBJ2-7
TGTGCCAGCACCCAAGGCGGGGGATGGGATACCGAGCAGTACTTC
CASTQGGGWDTEQYF
>NA|TRBV2|TRBD1|TRBJ1-2
TGTGCCAGCAGACAAAGACAGGGTAACTATGGCTACACCTTC
CASRQRQGNYGYTF
>NA|TRBV2|TRBD2|TRBJ2-5
TGTGCCAGCACCGGGGGGGGCGGAGAGACCCAGTACTTC
CASTGGGGETQYF
>NA|TRBV28|TRBD2|TRBJ2-3
TGTGCCAGCAGTCCCGGACTAGCGGGAGGGAAAGATACGCAGTATTTT
CASSPGLAGGKDTQYF
>NA|TRBV7-3|NA|TRBJ2-2
TGTGCCAGCAGCGAGAACACCGGGGAGCTGTTTTTT
CASSENTGELFF
>NA|TRBV9|TRBD2|TRBJ2-1
TGTGCCAGCAGCGTGAAAGCGGGAGGTAGTGATGAGCAGTTCTTC
CASSVKAGGSDEQFF
>NA|TRBV7-9|TRBD2|TRBJ2-1
TGTGCCAGCAGCTCGTGGCTAGCGGGACCATCTCCTCCAGAGCAGTTCTTC
CASSSWLAGPSPPEQFF
>NA|TRBV2|NA|TRBJ2-7
TGTGCCAGCAGGAGAGAGGGACCCCCCTACGAGCAGTACTTC
CASRREGPPYEQYF
>NA|TRBV6-6|TRBD2|TRBJ2-7
TGTGCCAGCAAGGAGGGGGCTAGCGGGGACTACGAGCAGTACTTC
CASKEGASGDYEQYF
>NA|TRBV6-1|NA|TRBJ2-5
TGTGCCAGTCGGAGGGACCCTGGCTCAGAGACCCAGTACTTC
CASRRDPGSETQYF
>few|TRBV10-3|TRBD1|TRBJ2-7
TGTGCCATCAGGGGACAGGGAACCTACGAGCAGTACTTC
CAIRGQGTYEQYF
>NA|TRBV11-2|NA|TRBJ1-2
TGTGCCAGCAGTGTAAACGTCGGGGATGGCTACACCTTC
CASSVNVGDGYTF
>medium-sized|TRBV30|NA|TRBJ1-3
TGTGCCTGGAGTACTGGGGCTGGAAACACCATATATTTT
CAWSTGAGNTIYF